This T cell receptor (beta chain) was observed in a study of OX40 agonist ivuxolimab in advanced cancers. Study-wide results and limits: Clonal expansion was among the lowest in partial responders at 0.1-3.0 mg/kg, especially CD8+.

About this clone itself: The target antigen is unknown.

Germline V CDR1 and CDR2: KGHSH, LQKENI. Trimming cost V 5 bases and J 5 bases, with 9 bases left between them. This CDR3 spans 12 amino acids. Sampling of blood occurred at baseline, cycle 4 day 1, and cycle 7 day 1. Generated by immunoSEQ multiplex PCR, the TCRdb table keeps only in-frame clones and is missing some. The table has about 64,000 clones, 84% seen once. The TCR sequence derives from an adult with an advanced solid tumor such as melanoma, head and neck, liver or kidney cancer. The chain has TRBV18 and TRBJ2-5; D is unresolved. The sample in question was CD4+ or CD8+ T cells sorted from blood, obtained in a trial of the OX40 agonist ivuxolimab. The CDR3 loop is CASSTNHETQYF. DNA of the CDR3: TGTGCCAGCTCAACTAATCATGAGACCCAGTACTTC.